This T cell receptor beta chain originates from a study of cytomegalovirus exposure and HLA in healthy donors. With 2 bases clipped from V and 4 bases from J, the junction kept 9 bases outside the gene matches. This CDR3 has 16 residues. The germline CDR1 and CDR2 sequences are SGHTA and FQGNSA. The PCR was carried out with 60 Vbeta primers and 13 Jbeta primers. Generated by immunoSEQ multiplex PCR, the TCRdb table keeps only in-frame clones and is missing some. The sample records 150,000 or so clones, around 80% being singletons. The chain is built from TRBV7-2 and TRBJ2-5, with TRBD1 identical over 8 bases. The sequence came from a woman in her thirties or forties in good health and CMV-seronegative. Material: PBMCs. DNA for the CDR3: TGTGCCAGCAGCTTAAGGCAGGGGGCGAAGGGAGAGACCCAGTACTTC. Its translation: CASSLRQGAKGETQYF.